This passage covers 14 T cell receptor beta chains from one sample sequenced in a study of regulatory T cells in long-lasting Graves disease. Time point given: persistent/refractory GD, antithyroid drugs over 5 years with positive TRAb. The authors made the TCR library using RNA they extracted from PBMCs. For TCR beta, libraries came from iRepertoire HTBI primers and Arm-PCR of CDR3 regions. TCRdb passed the multiplex PCR reads through MiXCR, listing each CDR3 protein once. This sample yields approximately 380,000 distinct CDR3 sequences, of which less than 25% are seen a single time; less than 25% belongs to the top ten. This specimen was peripheral blood mononuclear cells (PBMCs), taken when the disease was refractory, from a patient treated with antithyroid drugs. The receptors stem from a female donor with Graves disease.

The rearrangement links TRBV29-1 to TRBJ1-2; D not certain. The V end lost 7 bases, the J end lost 2 bases, and 14 bases lay between the germline ends. The CDR3 consists of 13 residues. Per germline, CDR1 SQVTM and CDR2 ANQGSEA. CDR3 nucleotide sequence: TGCAGCGCCCTCCTGACATCCAACTATGGCTACACCTTC. The encoded protein is CSALLTSNYGYTF.

The chain recombines TRBV3-1 with TRBJ2-7; D remains unclear. This CDR3 is 17 amino acids long. V was pared by 2 bases and J by 7 bases, with 24 bases between. The germline gives CDR1 LGHDT, CDR2 YNNKEL (reference sequence). The CDR3 DNA reads TGTGCCAGCAGCCAATTAATATCCGGAAGTAGGGTGTGGGAGCAGTACTTC. It yields the protein CASSQLISGSRVWEQYF.

This clonotype was recorded a few times. The genes are TRBV7-2 and TRBJ2-2; D uncertain. The CDR3 spans 12 residues. Per the germline V gene, CDR1 is SGHTA and CDR2 is FQGNSA. V lost 2 bases and J 7 bases, leaving 5 bases between the germline ends. The CDR3: CASSLNGGELFF. CDR3 in DNA: TGTGCCAGCAGCTTAAACGGCGGGGAGCTGTTTTTT. Full variable domain (outside the CDR3, taken from reference TRBV7-2 and TRBJ2-2): GAGVSQSPSNKVTEKGKDVELRCDPISGHTALYWYRQSLGQGLEFLIYFQGNSAPDKSGLPSDRFSAERTGGSVSTLTIQRTQQEDSAVYLCASSLNGGELFFGEGSRLTVL.

This clonotype appeared many times. J is TRBJ2-7 and V is TRBV5-1; 11 nucleotides line up with TRBD1. V was pared by 5 bases and J by 3 bases, with 13 bases of the junction left unmatched. There are 17 residues in the CDR3. Germline V lookup: CDR1 SGHRS, CDR2 YFSETQ. As DNA, the CDR3 is TGCGCCAGCAGGGATATTCCCGCGGACAGGGGGCACTACGAGCAGTACTTC. This gives the protein CASRDIPADRGHYEQYF.

The chain combines TRBV7-2 with TRBJ2-3; either TRBD1 or TRBD2 may fit D (5 bases each). The ends were cut back, 5 bases at V and 1 base at J, with 19 bases in the middle. Germline V gene lookup returns CDR1 SGHTA and CDR2 FQGNSA. This CDR3 is built from 17 residues. The CDR3 bases are TGTGCCAGCAGCCACGGGTTGGGACCCACCCGCACAGATACGCAGTATTTT. This encodes CASSHGLGPTRTDTQYF.

The V gene is TRBV20-1, the J gene TRBJ1-5; TRBD1 is a possible D gene (5 bases). This CDR3 has 15 residues. Trimming shortened V by 0 bases and J by 4 bases, and 13 bases separated the two germline ends. CDR1 and CDR2 (germline): DFQATT, SNEGSKA (reference sequence). The CDR3 DNA reads TGCAGTGCTAGAGAACGGGGGATTCGAAATCAGCCCCAGCATTTT. Protein: CSARERGIRNQPQHF.

The chain uses TRBV20-1 and TRBJ2-4; D not certain. This CDR3 contains 15 residues. Germline V gene sequence: CDR1 DFQATT, CDR2 SNEGSKA (reference sequence). V was pared by 1 base and J by 0 bases, with 10 bases between. CDR3 amino acids: CSARAGQVAKNIQYF. The CDR3, as DNA: TGCAGTGCTAGAGCCGGGCAGGTAGCCAAAAACATTCAGTACTTC.

V and J are TRBV12-3 or TRBV12-4 and TRBJ2-3; 7 bases are a match to TRBD2. The V gene end was trimmed by 3 bases and the J gene end by 2 bases; junction bases not matched to a gene: 8. The CDR3 extends over 16 amino acids. This CDR3 reads CASSFSISGYTDTQYF. The CDR3 DNA follows: TGTGCCAGCAGTTTTAGTATTAGCGGGTACACAGATACGCAGTATTTT.

In regard to this clonotype: The CDR3 ends on some other residue instead of the conserved phenylalanine or tryptophan, so this is likely a read error. The chain uses TRBV19 and TRBJ2-7; no clear D. CDR3 length: 14 amino acids. Trimming took off 3 bases at V and 3 bases at J, with 12 bases between the two ends. Germline V gives CDR1 LNHDA, CDR2 SQIVND (reference sequence). The CDR3 loop reads CASSIEPGGYEQYL. CDR3 DNA: TGTGCCAGTAGTATCGAACCGGGCGGCTACGAGCAGTACCTC.

This clonotype was observed a few times. The chain employs TRBV18 and TRBJ2-7, with a possible D match to TRBD2 (5 bases). The germline V and J ends were trimmed by 0 bases and 2 bases, with 11 bases remaining between them. The CDR3 runs 15 residues. Looked up from germline, CDR1 is KGHSH and CDR2 is LQKENI. Here the CDR3 reads CASSPPAGGPYEQYF. The DNA of the CDR3 is TGTGCCAGCTCACCACCTGCAGGAGGCCCCTACGAGCAGTACTTC.

This clonotype was observed at least ten times. The V and J genes are TRBV14 and TRBJ2-7; 8 nucleotides align to TRBD2. The J segment lost 6 bases and the V segment lost 4 bases, leaving 8 bases of the junction unmatched. Germline V gene sequence: CDR1 SGHDN, CDR2 FVKESK. This CDR3 spans 14 amino acids. The CDR3 sequence is CASSPPGLDFEQYF. In nucleotides, the CDR3 is TGTGCCAGCAGCCCTCCGGGACTAGATTTCGAGCAGTACTTC.

This sequence joins TRBV7-3 and TRBJ1-1; D unclear. The CDR3 is 13 residues long. V lost 0 bases and J 4 bases, leaving 6 bases between the germline ends. The germline gives CDR1 SGHTA, CDR2 FQGTGA. CDR3 nucleotide sequence: TGTGCCAGCAGCTTAACCGCCTCCACTGAAGCTTTCTTT. This sequence encodes CASSLTASTEAFF.

The chain couples TRBV7-9 to TRBJ1-2; D possibly corresponds to TRBD1 (6 bases). Germline CDR1 and CDR2: SEHNR and FQNEAQ (reference sequence). Trimming shortened V by 4 bases and J by 8 bases, and 17 bases separated the two germline ends. The CDR3 extends over 14 amino acids. The CDR3 reads CASSSTGSGEGYTF. In nucleotides, the CDR3 is TGTGCCAGCAGCTCGACAGGATCGGGGGAAGGCTACACCTTC.

This clonotype occurred a few times. Given a much more abundant clone one base away, this may be a read error. This rearrangement joins TRBV11-2 to TRBJ2-5; the D gene is possibly TRBD2 (6 bases). Germline CDR1 and CDR2: SGHAT and FQNNGV. This CDR3 region has 16 residues. CDR3 loop: CASSYWGSGDQGTQYF. CDR3 nucleotide sequence: TGTGCCAGCAGCTACTGGGGTAGCGGAGACCAAGGGACCCAGTACTTC.